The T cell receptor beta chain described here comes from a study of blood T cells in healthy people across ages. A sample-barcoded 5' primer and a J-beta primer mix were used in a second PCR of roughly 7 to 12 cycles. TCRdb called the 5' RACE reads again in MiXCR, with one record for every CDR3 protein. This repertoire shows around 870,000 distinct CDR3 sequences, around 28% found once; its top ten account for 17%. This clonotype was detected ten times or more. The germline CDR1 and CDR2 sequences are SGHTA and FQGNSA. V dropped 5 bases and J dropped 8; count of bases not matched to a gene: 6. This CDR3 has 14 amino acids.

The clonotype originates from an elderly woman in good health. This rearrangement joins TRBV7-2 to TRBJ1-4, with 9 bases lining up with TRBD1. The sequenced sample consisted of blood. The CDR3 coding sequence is TGTGCCAGCAGCGTGGACAGGGGTAACGAAAAACTGTTTTTT. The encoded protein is CASSVDRGNEKLFF.